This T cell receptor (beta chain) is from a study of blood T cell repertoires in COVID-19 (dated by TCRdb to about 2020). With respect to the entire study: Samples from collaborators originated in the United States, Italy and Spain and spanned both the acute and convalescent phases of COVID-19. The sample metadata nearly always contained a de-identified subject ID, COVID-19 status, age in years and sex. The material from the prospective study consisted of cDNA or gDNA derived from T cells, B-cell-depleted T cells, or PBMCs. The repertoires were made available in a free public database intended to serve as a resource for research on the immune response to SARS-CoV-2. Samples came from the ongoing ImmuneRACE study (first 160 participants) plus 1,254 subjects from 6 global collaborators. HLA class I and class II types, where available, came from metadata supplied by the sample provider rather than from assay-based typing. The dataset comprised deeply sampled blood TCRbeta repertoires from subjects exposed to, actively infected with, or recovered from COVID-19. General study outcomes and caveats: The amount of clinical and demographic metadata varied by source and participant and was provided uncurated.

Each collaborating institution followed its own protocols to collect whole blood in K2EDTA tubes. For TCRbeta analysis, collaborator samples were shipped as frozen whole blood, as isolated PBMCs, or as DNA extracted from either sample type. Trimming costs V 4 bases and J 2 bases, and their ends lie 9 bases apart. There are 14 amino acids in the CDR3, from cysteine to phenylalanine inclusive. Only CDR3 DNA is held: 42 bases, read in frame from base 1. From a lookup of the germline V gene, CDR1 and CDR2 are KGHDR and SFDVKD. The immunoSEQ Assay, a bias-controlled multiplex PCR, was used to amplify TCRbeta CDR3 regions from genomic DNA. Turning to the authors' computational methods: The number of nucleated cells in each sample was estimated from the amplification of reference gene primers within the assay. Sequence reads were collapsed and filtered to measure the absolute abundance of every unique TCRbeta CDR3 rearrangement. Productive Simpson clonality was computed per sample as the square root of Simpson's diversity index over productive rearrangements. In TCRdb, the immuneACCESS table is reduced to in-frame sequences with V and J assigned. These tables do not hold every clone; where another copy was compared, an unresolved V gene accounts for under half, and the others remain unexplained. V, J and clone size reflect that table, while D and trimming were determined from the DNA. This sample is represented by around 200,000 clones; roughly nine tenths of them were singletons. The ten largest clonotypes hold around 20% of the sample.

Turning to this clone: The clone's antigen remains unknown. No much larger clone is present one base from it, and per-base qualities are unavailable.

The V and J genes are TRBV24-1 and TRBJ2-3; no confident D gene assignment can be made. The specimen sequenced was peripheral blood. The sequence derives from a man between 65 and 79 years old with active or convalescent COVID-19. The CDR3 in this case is CATSDPGNTDTQYF. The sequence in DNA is TGTGCCACCAGTGACCCAGGAAACACAGATACGCAGTATTTT.